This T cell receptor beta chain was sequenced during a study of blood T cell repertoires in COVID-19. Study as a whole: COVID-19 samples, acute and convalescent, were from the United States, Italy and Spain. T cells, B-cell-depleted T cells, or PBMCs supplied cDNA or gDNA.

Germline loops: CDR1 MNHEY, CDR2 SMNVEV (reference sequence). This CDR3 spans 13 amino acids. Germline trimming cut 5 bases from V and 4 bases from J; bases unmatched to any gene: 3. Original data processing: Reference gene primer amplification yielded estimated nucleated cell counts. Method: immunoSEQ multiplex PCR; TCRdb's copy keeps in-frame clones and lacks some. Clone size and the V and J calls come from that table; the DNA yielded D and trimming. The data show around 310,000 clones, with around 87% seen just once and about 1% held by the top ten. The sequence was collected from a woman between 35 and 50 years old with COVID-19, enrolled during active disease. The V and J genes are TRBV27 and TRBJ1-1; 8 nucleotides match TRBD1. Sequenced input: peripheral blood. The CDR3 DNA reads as TGTGCCAGCAGTAGGACAGGGAGCACTGAAGCTTTCTTT. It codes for CASSRTGSTEAFF.